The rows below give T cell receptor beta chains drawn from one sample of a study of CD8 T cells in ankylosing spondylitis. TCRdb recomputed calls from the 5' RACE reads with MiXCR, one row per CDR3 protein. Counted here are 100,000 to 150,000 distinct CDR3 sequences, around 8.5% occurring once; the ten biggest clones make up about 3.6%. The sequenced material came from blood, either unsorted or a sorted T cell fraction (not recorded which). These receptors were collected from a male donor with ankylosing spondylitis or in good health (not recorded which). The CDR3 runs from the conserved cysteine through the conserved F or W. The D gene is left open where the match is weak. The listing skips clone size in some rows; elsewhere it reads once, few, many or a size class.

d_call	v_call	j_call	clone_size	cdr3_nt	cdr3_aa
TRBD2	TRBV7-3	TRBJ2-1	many	TGTGCCAGCAGCCCCCGAGGGCGCCGGGCTAGCGGGAGAAGCAATGAGCAGTTCTTC	CASSPRGRRASGRSNEQFF
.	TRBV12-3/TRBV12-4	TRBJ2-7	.	TGTGCCAGGGCGTATGTGAGGGTGAAGGACGAGCAGTACTTC	CARAYVRVKDEQYF
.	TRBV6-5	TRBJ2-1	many	TGTGCCAGCAGTTACGGGGTGAGGGTAGCGTCGGTCAATGAGCAGTTCTTC	CASSYGVRVASVNEQFF
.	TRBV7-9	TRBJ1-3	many	TGTGCCAGCAGCTGGCAAGGGGCCTCTGGAAACACCATATATTTT	CASSWQGASGNTIYF
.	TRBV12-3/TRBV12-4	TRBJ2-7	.	TGTGCCAGCAGTTTGCAGGAGGGAGGCCTCTACGAGCAGTACTTC	CASSLQEGGLYEQYF
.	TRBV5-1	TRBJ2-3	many	TGCGCCAGCAGCTTTGGGGTAACAGATACGCAGTATTTT	CASSFGVTDTQYF
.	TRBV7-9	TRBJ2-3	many	TGTGCCAGCAGCTTACGGGGAAGCGCAGATACGCAGTATTTT	CASSLRGSADTQYF
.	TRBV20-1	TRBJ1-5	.	TGCAGTGCTAGAGGCGGGGGCTTGGGGTCGGTTCAGCCCCAGCATTTT	CSARGGGLGSVQPQHF
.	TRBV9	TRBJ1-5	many	TGTGCCAGCAGCGAATCAGATGTTAGCAATCAGCCCCAGCATTTT	CASSESDVSNQPQHF
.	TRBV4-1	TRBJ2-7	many	TGCGCCAGCAGCCAGGGAACAGGAAAAAATGGCTACGAGCAGTACTTC	CASSQGTGKNGYEQYF
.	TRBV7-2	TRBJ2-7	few	TGTGCCAGCAGCGCGCGTACCACTAGATCCGAGCAGTACTTC	CASSARTTRSEQYF
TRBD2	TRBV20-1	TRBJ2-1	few	TGCAGTGCTAGAGATAGCGGGAGGGCCGACAATGAGCAGTTCTTC	CSARDSGRADNEQFF
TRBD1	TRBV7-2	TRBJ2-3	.	TGTGCCAGCAGCCCAGGAGCCCAGGGGGCCACAGATACGCAGTATTTT	CASSPGAQGATDTQYF
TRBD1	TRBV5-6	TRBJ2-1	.	TGTGCCAGCAGCTTGGCCGCGTCAGGGGGCTACTCGGGTGAGCAGTTCTTC	CASSLAASGGYSGEQFF
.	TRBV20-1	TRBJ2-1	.	TGCAGTGCTAGAGATCCTCAGGCTCAGACTCACAATGAGCAGTTCTTC	CSARDPQAQTHNEQFF